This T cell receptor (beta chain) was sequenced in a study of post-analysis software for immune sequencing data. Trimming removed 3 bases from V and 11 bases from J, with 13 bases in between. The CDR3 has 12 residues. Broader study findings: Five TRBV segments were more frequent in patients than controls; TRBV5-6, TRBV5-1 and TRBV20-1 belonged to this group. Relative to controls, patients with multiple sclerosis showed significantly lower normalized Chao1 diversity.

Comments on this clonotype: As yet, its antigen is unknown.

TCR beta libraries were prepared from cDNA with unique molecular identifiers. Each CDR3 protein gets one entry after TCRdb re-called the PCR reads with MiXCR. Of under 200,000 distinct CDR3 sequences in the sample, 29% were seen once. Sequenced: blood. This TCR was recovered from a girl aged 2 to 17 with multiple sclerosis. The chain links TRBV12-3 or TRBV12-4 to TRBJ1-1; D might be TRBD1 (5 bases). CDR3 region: CASSLPRADAFF. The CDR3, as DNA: TGTGCCAGCAGTTTGCCCAGGGCGGACGCTTTCTTT.